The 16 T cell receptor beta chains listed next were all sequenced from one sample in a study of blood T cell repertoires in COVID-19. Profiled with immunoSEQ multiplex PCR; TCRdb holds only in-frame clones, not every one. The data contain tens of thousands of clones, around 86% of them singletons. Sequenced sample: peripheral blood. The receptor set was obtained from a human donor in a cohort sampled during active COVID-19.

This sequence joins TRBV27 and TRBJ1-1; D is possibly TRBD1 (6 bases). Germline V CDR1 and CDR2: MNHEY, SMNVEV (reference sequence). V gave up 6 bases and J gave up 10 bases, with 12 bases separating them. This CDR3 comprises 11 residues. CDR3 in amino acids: CASSYRAIAFF. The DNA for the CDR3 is TGTGCCAGCAGCTACAGGGCGATAGCTTTCTTT.

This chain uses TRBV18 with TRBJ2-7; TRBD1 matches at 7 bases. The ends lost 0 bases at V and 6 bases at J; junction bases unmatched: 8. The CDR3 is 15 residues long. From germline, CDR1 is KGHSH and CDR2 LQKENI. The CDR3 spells CASSPPTTGEGEQYF. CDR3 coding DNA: TGTGCCAGCTCACCACCGACCACAGGGGAAGGCGAGCAGTACTTC. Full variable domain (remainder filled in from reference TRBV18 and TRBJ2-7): NAGVMQNPRHLVRRRGQEARLRCSPMKGHSHVYWYRQLPEEGLKFMVYLQKENIIDESGMPKERFSAEFPKEGPSILRIQQVVRGDSAAYFCASSPPTTGEGEQYFGPGTRLTVT.

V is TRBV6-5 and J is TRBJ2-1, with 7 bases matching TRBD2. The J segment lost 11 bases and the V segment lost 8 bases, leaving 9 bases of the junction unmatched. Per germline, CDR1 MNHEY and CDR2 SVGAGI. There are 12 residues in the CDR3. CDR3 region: CASSYSSGQQFF. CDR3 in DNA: TGTGCCAGCTCATATTCTAGCGGTCAGCAGTTCTTC.

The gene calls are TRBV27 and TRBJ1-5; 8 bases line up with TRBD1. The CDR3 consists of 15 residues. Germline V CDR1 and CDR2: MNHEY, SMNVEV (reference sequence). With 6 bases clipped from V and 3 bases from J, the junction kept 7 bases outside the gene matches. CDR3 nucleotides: TGTGCCAGCAGAGCCGGGACAGGCTTCAATCAGCCCCAGCATTTT. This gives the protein CASRAGTGFNQPQHF.

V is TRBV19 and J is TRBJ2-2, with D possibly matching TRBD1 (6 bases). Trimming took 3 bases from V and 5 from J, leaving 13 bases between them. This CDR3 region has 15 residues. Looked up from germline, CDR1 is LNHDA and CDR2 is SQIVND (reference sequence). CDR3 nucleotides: TGTGCCAGTAGTATTATCTCTCAGGGGACCGGGGAGCTGTTTTTT. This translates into CASSIISQGTGELFF.

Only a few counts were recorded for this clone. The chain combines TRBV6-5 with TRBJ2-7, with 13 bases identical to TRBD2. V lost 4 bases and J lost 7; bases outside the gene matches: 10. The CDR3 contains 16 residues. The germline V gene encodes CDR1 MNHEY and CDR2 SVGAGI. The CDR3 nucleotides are TGTGCCAGCAGTTCTCCTACTAGCGGGAGGGCCAAAGAGCAGTACTTC. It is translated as CASSSPTSGRAKEQYF.

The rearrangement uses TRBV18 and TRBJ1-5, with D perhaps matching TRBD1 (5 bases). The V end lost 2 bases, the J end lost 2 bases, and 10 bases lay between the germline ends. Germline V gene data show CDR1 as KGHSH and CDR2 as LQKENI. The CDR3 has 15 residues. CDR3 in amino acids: CASSPLGGGNQPQHF. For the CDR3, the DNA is TGTGCCAGCTCACCATTGGGGGGAGGCAATCAGCCCCAGCATTTT.

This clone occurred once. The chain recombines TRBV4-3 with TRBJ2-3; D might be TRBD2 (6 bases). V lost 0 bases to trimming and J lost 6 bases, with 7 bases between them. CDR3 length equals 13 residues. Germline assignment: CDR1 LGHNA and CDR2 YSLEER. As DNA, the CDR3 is TGCGCCAGCAGCCAAGATGGAGGGGATACGCAGTATTTT. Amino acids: CASSQDGGDTQYF.

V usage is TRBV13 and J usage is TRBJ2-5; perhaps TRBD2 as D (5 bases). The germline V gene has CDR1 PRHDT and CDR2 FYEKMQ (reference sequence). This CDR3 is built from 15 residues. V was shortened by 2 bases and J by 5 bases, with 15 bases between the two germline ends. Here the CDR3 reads CASSLRQLRGETQYF. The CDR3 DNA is TGTGCCAGCAGCTTACGTCAACTGCGAGGGGAGACCCAGTACTTC.

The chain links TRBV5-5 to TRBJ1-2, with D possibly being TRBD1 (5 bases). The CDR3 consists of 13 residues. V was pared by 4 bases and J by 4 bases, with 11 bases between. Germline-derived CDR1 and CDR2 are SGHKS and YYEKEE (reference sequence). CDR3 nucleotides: TGTGCCAGCAGCCTTGGGGGGGTCTATGGCTACACCTTC. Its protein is CASSLGGVYGYTF.

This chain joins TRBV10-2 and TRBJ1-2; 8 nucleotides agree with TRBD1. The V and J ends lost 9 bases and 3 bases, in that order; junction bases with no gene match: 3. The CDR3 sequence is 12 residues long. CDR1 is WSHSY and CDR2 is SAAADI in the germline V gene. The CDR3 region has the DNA TGCGCCAGTACAGGGGGAGACTATGGCTACACCTTC. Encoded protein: CASTGGDYGYTF.

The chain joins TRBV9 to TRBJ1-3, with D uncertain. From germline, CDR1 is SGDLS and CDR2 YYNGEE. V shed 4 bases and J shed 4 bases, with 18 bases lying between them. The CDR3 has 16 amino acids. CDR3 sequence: CASSTYRHPEGNTIYF. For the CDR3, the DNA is TGTGCCAGCAGCACCTACCGACACCCTGAAGGAAACACCATATATTTT.

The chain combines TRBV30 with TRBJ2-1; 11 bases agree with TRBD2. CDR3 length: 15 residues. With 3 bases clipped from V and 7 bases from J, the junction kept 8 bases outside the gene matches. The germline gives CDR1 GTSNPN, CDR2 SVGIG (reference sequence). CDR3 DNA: TGTGCCTGGAGGGCTAGCGGGAGGACGAGGAATGAGCAGTTCTTC. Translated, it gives CAWRASGRTRNEQFF.

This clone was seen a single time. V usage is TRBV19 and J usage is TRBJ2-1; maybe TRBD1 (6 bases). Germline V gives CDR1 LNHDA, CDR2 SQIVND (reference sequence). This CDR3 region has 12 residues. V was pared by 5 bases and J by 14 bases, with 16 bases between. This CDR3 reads CASSVRDTKKFF. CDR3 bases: TGTGCCAGTAGTGTTAGGGACACGAAGAAGTTCTTC.

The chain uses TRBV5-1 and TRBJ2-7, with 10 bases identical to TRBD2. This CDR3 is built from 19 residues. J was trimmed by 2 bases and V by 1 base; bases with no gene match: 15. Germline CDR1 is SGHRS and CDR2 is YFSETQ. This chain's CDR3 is CASSLRTSGGLRTPYEQYF. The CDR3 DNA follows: TGCGCCAGCAGCTTGAGGACTAGCGGAGGGTTGCGCACGCCCTACGAGCAGTACTTC.

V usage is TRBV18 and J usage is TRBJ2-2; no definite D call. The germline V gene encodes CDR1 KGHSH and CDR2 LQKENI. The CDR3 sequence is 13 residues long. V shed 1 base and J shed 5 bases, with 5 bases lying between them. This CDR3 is CASSPLVTGELFF. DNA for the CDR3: TGTGCCAGCTCACCACTAGTGACCGGGGAGCTGTTTTTT.